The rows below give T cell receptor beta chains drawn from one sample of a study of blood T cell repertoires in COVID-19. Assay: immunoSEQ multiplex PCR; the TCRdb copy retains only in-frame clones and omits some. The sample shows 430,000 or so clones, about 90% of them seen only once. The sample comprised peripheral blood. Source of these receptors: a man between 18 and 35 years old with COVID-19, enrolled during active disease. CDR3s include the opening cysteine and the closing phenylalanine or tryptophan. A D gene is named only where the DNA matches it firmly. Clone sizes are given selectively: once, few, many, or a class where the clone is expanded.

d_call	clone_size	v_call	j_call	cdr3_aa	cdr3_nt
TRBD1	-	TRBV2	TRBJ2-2	CASNEGVQWGQILF	TGTGCCAGCAATGAAGGGGTCCAGTGGGGACAGATCCTTTTT
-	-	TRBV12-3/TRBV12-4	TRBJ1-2	CASRRAPQGGYTF	TGTGCCAGCAGAAGGGCACCCCAGGGTGGCTACACCTTC
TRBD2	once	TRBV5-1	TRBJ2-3	CASSLGTSGSLQHTQYF	TGCGCCAGCAGCTTGGGGACTAGCGGGAGCCTACAGCATACGCAGTATTTT
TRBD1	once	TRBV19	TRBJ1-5	CASSIEGQGLFNSNQPQHF	TGTGCCAGTAGTATAGAGGGACAGGGACTTTTCAATAGCAATCAGCCCCAGCATTTT
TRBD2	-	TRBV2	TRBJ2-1	CATRQRGRGEQFF	TGTGCCACGCGACAGCGGGGCCGGGGTGAGCAGTTCTTC
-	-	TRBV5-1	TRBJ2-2	CASSVETSGSGELFF	TGCGCCAGCAGTGTGGAGACTAGTGGCTCCGGGGAGCTGTTTTTT
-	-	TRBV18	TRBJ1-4	CASSPEQPDNEKLFF	TGTGCCAGCTCACCGGAACAGCCCGATAATGAAAAACTGTTTTTT
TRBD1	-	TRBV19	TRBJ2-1	CASSTQGGLFF	TGTGCCAGTAGTACACAGGGGGGTTTGTTCTTC
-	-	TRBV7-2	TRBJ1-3	CASSLGGPPTGGNTIYF	TGTGCCAGCAGCTTGGGGGGACCCCCTACGGGTGGAAACACCATATATTTT
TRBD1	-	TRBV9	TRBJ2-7	CASSPGQGDYEQYF	TGTGCCAGCAGCCCGGGACAGGGTGACTACGAGCAGTACTTC
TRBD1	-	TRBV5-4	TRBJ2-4	CASSSKQGIKNIQYF	TGTGCCAGCAGCTCAAAACAGGGGATAAAAAACATTCAGTACTTC
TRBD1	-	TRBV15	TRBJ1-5	CATSSGTAHSNQPQHF	TGTGCCACCAGCAGTGGGACAGCTCATAGCAATCAGCCCCAGCATTTT
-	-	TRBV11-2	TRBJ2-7	CASSLAGFSYEQYF	TGTGCCAGCAGCTTAGCCGGGTTCTCCTACGAGCAGTACTTC
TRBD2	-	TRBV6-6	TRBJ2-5	CASSYKREGKETQYF	TGTGCCAGCAGTTACAAAAGGGAGGGCAAAGAGACCCAGTACTTC
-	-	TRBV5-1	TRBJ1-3	CASSPTNSGNTIYF	TGCGCCAGCAGCCCAACAAACTCTGGAAACACCATATATTTT
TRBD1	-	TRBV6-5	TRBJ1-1	CASSHGTAEAFF	TGTGCCAGCAGTCACGGGACAGCTGAAGCTTTCTTT
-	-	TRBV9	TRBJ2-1	CASSVVQGGVNEQFF	TGTGCCAGCAGCGTAGTTCAGGGGGGTGTCAATGAGCAGTTCTTC
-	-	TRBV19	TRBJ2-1	CASSFGSSYNEQFF	TGTGCCAGTAGTTTTGGGAGCTCCTACAATGAGCAGTTCTTC
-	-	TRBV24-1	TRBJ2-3	CATSQGLTDTQYF	TGTGCCACCAGTCAGGGACTCACAGATACGCAGTATTTT
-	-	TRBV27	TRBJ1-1	CASSFFRPMNTEAFF	TGTGCCAGCAGTTTCTTCAGGCCCATGAACACTGAAGCTTTCTTT
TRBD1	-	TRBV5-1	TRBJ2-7	CASSLGGTAGYEQYF	TGCGCCAGCAGCTTGGGTGGGACAGCAGGCTACGAGCAGTACTTC
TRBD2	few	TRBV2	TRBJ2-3	CASSQTSSTDTQYF	TGTGCCAGCAGTCAGACTAGCAGCACAGATACGCAGTATTTT
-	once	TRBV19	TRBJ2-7	CASSTSTTYEQYF	TGTGCCAGTAGTACCAGTACAACCTACGAGCAGTACTTC
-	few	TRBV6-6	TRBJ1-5	CASSPGRGNQPQHF	TGTGCCAGCAGCCCTGGACGGGGAAATCAGCCCCAGCATTTT
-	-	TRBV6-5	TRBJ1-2	CASSPQMNYGYTF	TGTGCCAGCAGTCCGCAGATGAACTATGGCTACACCTTC
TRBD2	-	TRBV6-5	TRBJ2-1	CASSYLTGTSGREQFF	TGTGCCAGCAGTTACTTAACCGGGACTAGCGGGAGGGAGCAGTTCTTC
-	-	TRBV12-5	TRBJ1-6	CASGLLQGSHSPLHF	TGTGCTAGTGGTTTATTACAGGGTTCACATTCACCCCTCCACTTT
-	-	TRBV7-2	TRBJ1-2	CASSLAIGFSYGYTF	TGTGCCAGCAGCTTAGCGATCGGGTTTAGCTATGGCTACACCTTC